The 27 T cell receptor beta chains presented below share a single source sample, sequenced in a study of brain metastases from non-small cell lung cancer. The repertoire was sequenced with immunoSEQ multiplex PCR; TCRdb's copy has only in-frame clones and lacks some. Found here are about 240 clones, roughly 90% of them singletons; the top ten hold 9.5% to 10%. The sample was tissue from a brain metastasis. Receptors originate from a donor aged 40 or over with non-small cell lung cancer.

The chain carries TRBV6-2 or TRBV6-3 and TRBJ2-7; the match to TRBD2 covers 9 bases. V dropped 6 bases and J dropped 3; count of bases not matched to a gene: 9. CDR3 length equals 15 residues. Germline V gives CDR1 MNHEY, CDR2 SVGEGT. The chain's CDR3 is CASSPTGGRVYEQYF. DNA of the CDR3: TGTGCCAGCAGCCCAACTGGCGGGAGGGTCTACGAGCAGTACTTC.

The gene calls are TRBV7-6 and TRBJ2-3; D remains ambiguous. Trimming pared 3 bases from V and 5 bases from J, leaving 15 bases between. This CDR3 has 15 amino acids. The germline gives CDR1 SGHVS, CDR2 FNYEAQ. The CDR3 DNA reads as TGTGCCAGCAGCTTTAGTCCCTTGCCCGGAGATACGCAGTATTTT. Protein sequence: CASSFSPLPGDTQYF.

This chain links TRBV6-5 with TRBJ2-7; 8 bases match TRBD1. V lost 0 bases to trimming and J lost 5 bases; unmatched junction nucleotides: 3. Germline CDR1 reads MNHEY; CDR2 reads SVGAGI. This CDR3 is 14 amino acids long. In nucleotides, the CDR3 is TGTGCCAGCAGTTACTCCGGGACAGGCGACGAGCAGTACTTC. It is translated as CASSYSGTGDEQYF.

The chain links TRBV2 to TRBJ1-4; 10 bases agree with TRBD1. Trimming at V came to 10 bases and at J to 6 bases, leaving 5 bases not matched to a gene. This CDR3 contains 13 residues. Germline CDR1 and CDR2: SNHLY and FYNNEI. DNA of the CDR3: TGTGCCACCAGGGGGACAGGGGATGAAAAACTGTTTTTT. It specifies CATRGTGDEKLFF.

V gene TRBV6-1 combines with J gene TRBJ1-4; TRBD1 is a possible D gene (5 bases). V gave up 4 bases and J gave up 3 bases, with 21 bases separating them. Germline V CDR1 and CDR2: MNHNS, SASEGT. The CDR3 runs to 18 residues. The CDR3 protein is CASSVARPSLRANEKLFF. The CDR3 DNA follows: TGTGCCAGCAGTGTTGCCCGTCCATCTCTCAGGGCTAATGAAAAACTGTTTTTT.

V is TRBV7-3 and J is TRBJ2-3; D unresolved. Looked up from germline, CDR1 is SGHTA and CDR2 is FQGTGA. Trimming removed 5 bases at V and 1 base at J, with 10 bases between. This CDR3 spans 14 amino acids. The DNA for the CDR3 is TGTGCCAGCAGCAAATCGTCCGGCACAGATACGCAGTATTTT. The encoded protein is CASSKSSGTDTQYF.

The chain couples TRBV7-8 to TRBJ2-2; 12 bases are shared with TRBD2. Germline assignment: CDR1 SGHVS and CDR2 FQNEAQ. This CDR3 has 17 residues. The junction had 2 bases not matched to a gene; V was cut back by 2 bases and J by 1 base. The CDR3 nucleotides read TGTGCCAGCAGCTTAACTAGCGGGGGGTTGAACACCGGGGAGCTGTTTTTT. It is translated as CASSLTSGGLNTGELFF.

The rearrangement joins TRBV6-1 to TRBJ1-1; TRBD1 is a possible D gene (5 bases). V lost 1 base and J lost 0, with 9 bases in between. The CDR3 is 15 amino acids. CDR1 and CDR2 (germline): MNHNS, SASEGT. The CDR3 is CASSEVWGMNTEAFF. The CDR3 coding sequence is TGTGCCAGCAGTGAAGTGTGGGGGATGAACACTGAAGCTTTCTTT.

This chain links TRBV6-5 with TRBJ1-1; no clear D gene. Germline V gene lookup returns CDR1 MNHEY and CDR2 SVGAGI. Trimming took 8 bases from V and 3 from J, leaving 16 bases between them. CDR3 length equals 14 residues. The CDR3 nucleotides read TGTGCCAGCTTCCCCCCGGGTTGGGACACTGAAGCTTTCTTT. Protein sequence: CASFPPGWDTEAFF.

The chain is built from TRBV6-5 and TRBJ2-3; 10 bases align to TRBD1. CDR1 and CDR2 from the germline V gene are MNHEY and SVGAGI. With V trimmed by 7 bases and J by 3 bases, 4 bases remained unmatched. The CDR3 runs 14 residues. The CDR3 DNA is TGTGCCAGCAACCGGGACAGGGGTACAGATACGCAGTATTTT. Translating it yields CASNRDRGTDTQYF.

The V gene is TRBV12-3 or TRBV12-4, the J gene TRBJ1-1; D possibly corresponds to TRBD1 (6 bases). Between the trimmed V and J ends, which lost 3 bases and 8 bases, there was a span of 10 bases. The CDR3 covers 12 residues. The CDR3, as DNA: TGTGCCAGCAGTTTCGGGGGCCCAGAAGCTTTCTTT. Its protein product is CASSFGGPEAFF.

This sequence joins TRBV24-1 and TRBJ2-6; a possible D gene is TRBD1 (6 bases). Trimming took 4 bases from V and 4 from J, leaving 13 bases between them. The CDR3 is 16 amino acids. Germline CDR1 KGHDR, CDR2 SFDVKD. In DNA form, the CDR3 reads TGTGCCACCAGTGACCCCCAGGGGAAAGGGGCCAACGTCCTGACTTTC. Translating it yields CATSDPQGKGANVLTF.

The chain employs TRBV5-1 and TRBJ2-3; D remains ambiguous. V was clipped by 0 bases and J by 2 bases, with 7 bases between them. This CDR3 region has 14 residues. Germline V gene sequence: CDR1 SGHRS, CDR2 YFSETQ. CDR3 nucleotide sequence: TGCGCCAGCAGCTTGGGGCAGATCACAGATACGCAGTATTTT. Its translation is CASSLGQITDTQYF.

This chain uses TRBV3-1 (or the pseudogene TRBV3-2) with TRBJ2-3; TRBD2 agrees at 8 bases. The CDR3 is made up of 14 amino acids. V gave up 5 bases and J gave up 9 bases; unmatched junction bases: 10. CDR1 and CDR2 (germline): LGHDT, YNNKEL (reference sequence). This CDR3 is CASSSARGGGTQYF. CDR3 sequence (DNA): TGTGCCAGCAGCTCGGCTAGGGGCGGGGGGACGCAGTATTTT.

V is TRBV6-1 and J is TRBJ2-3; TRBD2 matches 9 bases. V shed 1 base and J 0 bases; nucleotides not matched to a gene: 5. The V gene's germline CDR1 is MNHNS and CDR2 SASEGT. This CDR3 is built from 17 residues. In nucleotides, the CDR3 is TGTGCCAGCAGTGAAGTTAGCGGGGGCGCTAGCACAGATACGCAGTATTTT. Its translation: CASSEVSGGASTDTQYF.

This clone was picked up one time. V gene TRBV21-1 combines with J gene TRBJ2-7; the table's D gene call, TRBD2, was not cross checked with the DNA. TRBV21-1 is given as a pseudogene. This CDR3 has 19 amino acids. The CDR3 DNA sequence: TGTGCCAGCAGCAGCCTGGCCCTAGCGGGGGGACTGAGCTCCTACGAGCAGTACTTC. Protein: CASSSLALAGGLSSYEQYF.

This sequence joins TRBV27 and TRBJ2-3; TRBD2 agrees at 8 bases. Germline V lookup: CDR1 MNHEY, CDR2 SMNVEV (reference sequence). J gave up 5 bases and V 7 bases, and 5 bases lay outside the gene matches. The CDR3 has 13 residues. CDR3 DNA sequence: TGTGCCAGCACGGGGGGGGCCGTAGATACGCAGTATTTT. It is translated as CASTGGAVDTQYF.

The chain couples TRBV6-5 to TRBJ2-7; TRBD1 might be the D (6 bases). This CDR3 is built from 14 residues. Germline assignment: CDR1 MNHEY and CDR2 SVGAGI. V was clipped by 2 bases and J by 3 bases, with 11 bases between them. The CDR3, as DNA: TGTGCCAGCAGTTACCGGGACACCCACTACGAGCAGTACTTC. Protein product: CASSYRDTHYEQYF.

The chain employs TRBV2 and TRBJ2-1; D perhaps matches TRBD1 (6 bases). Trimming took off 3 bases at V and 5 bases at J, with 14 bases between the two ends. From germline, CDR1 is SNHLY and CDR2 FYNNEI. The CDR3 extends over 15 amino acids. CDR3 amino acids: CASSEQGWDNNEQFF. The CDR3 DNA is TGTGCCAGCAGTGAGCAGGGTTGGGACAACAATGAGCAGTTCTTC.

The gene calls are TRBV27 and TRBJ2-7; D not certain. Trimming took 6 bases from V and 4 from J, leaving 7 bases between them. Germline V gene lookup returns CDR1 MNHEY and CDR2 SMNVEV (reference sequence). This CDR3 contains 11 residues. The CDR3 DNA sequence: TGTGCCAGCAGGCTCGGTTACGAGCAGTACTTC. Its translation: CASRLGYEQYF.

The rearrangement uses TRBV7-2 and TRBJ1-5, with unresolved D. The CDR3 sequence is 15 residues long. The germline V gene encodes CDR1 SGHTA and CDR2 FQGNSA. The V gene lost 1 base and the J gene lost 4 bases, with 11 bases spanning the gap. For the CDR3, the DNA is TGTGCCAGCAGCTTAGAAGGGTGGCAGAATCAGCCCCAGCATTTT. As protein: CASSLEGWQNQPQHF.

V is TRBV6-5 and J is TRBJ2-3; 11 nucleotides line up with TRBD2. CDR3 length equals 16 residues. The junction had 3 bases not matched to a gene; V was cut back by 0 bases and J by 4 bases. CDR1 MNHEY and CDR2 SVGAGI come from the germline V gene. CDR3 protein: CASSYSILAGADTQYF. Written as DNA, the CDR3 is TGTGCCAGCAGTTACTCGATACTAGCGGGGGCAGATACGCAGTATTTT.

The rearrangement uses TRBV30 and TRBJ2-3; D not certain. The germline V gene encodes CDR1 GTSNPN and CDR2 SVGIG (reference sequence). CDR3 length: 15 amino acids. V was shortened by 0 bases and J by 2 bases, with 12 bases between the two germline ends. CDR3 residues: CAWSVKRSVTDTQYF. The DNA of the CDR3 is TGTGCCTGGAGTGTAAAAAGATCAGTCACAGATACGCAGTATTTT.

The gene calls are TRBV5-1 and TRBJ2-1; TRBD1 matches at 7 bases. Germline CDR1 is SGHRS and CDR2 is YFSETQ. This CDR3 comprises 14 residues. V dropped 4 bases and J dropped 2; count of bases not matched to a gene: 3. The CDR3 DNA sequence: TGCGCCAGCAGCAGCACAGGGGCCTACAATGAGCAGTTCTTC. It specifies CASSSTGAYNEQFF. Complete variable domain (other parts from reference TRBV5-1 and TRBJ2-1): KAGVTQTPRYLIKTRGQQVTLSCSPISGHRSVSWYQQTPGQGLQFLFEYFSETQRNKGNFPGRFSGRQFSNSRSEMNVSTLELGDSALYLCASSSTGAYNEQFFGPGTRLTVL.

CDR3 residues: CASSLLYPDSSNQPQHF. The CDR3 DNA reads as TGTGCCAGCAGTTTACTTTATCCCGACAGTAGCAATCAGCCCCAGCATTTT. V gene TRBV28 combines with J gene TRBJ1-5; TRBD1 might be the D (5 bases). CDR3 size: 17 residues. Between the trimmed V and J ends, which lost 2 bases and 0 bases, there was a span of 14 bases. CDR1 and CDR2 (germline): MDHEN, SYDVKM.

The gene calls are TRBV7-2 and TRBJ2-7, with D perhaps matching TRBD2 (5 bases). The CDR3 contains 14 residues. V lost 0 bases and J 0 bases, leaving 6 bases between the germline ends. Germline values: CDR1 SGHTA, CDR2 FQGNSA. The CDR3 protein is CASSLAGSSYEQYF. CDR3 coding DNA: TGTGCCAGCAGCTTAGCAGGGAGCTCCTACGAGCAGTACTTC.

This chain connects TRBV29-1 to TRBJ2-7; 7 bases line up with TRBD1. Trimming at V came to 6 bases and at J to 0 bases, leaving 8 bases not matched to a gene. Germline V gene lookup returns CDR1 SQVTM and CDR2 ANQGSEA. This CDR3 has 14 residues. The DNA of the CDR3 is TGCAGCGTGGTGCTACGGGACAGCTCCTACGAGCAGTACTTC. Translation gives CSVVLRDSSYEQYF.